Listed below are T cell receptor beta chains from one sample, sequenced in a study of T cell responses to AZD1222 COVID-19 vaccine. Data came from immunoSEQ multiplex PCR; TCRdb stores just in-frame clones and leaves some out. Of about 140,000 clones in the sample, just under 95% are singletons; the top ten hold over 1.3%. The material sequenced was peripheral blood, taken on day 0 of AZD1222 vaccination. These receptors were obtained from an adult in good health. CDR3s include the opening cysteine and the closing phenylalanine or tryptophan. The order of the fields is V gene, J gene, D gene, CDR3 DNA, CDR3 protein. D genes are given only for firm matches.

TRBV11-2,TRBJ1-1,TRBD1,TGTGCCAGCAGCCCCGACAGGGCGAACACTGAAGCTTTCTTT,CASSPDRANTEAFF
TRBV6-2/TRBV6-3,TRBJ2-7,.,TGTGCCAGCAGTTGGCTTGGGAGGAACCACTACGAGCAGTACTTC,CASSWLGRNHYEQYF
TRBV30,TRBJ1-5,.,TGTGCCTGGAGTGTAAAGGGGGGCAATCAGCCCCAGCATTTT,CAWSVKGGNQPQHF
TRBV6-5,TRBJ2-7,.,TGTGCCAGCTCTCGAACTTTAACCTACGAGCAGTACTTC,CASSRTLTYEQYF
TRBV7-8,TRBJ2-1,TRBD2,TGTGCCAGCAGCTTAAGGCGGGAGGGCCCTCGGTCCTACAATGAGCAGTTCTTC,CASSLRREGPRSYNEQFF
TRBV30,TRBJ2-3,TRBD2,TGTGCCTCAAGGAGTAGCGGGGGCCCAGATACGCAGTATTTT,CASRSSGGPDTQYF
TRBV19,TRBJ1-1,TRBD1,TGTGCCAGTACCCCCTTGACAGGGGGCGTAAGGGCGAGCACTGAAGCTTTCTTT,CASTPLTGGVRASTEAFF
TRBV3-1/TRBV3-2,TRBJ2-3,TRBD2,TGTGCCAGCAGCCTCCCGCGGGAGTTTGATACGCAGTATTTT,CASSLPREFDTQYF
TRBV19,TRBJ1-1,.,TGTGCCAGTAGCGATCCCGGGGCCCCCTACCCGGCTTTCTTT,CASSDPGAPYPAFF
TRBV18,TRBJ2-5,TRBD2,TGTGCCAGCTCACCACTAGCGGGGGGCGCGGAGACCCAGTACTTC,CASSPLAGGAETQYF
TRBV13,TRBJ1-2,TRBD1,TGTGCCAGCAGCGCGACGACAGGGGGCAAGGAGAATGGCTACACCTTC,CASSATTGGKENGYTF
TRBV28,TRBJ2-1,TRBD2,TGTGCCAGCAGTTTATCGGGACTACTGTCCAATGAGCAGTTCTTC,CASSLSGLLSNEQFF
TRBV5-1,TRBJ2-4,.,TGCGCCAGCAGCTTGGCGACAGGTCTAGCCAAAAACATTCAGTACTTC,CASSLATGLAKNIQYF
TRBV20-1,TRBJ1-1,.,TGCAGTGCTAGGGAGAGGGTTGAAGCTTTCTTT,CSARERVEAFF
TRBV11-3,TRBJ2-7,.,TGTGCCAGCAGCTTATCCGGGGCACACGAGCAGTACTTC,CASSLSGAHEQYF
TRBV24-1,TRBJ1-2,TRBD1,TGTGCCACCAGTGATTGGACAGGCAACTATGGCTACACCTTC,CATSDWTGNYGYTF
TRBV7-9,TRBJ1-2,.,TGTGCCAGCAGCGCGGACGACTATGGCTACACCTTC,CASSADDYGYTF